This entry lists 28 T cell receptor beta chains sequenced from one sample in a study of cytomegalovirus exposure and HLA in healthy donors. Researchers ran the PCR with 60 Vbeta and 13 Jbeta primers. Sequencing was performed with immunoSEQ multiplex PCR; in TCRdb, only in-frame clones are kept and a portion is missing. The sample consists of about 130,000 clones, 78% of them appearing once. Sequenced: PBMCs. The receptor source for this set is a woman between 40 and 55 years old in good health and CMV-seronegative.

The chain links TRBV6-5 to TRBJ2-7; 8 nucleotides line up with TRBD1. Germline V gene lookup returns CDR1 MNHEY and CDR2 SVGAGI. This CDR3 contains 14 residues. The junction had 5 bases not matched to a gene; V was cut back by 5 bases and J by 2 bases. For the CDR3, the DNA is TGTGCCAGCAGTCCCCGACAGGGGACCTACGAGCAGTACTTC. Its protein is CASSPRQGTYEQYF.

V gene TRBV5-1 combines with J gene TRBJ2-1, with D possibly TRBD1 on 5 matching bases. V gave up 0 bases and J gave up 9 bases, with 13 bases separating them. Germline lookup yields CDR1 SGHRS and CDR2 YFSETQ. CDR3 size: 14 residues. The CDR3 DNA reads as TGCGCCAGCAGCTTGGGGGGCCCGGCGGTTGAGCAGTTCTTC. The encoded protein is CASSLGGPAVEQFF.

This clone was found once. The rearrangement joins TRBV5-1 to TRBJ2-5, with TRBD2 matching 10 bases. The CDR3 loop spans 17 amino acids. After removal of 2 bases from V and 4 bases from J, the junction contained 11 bases not matched to a gene. Per germline, CDR1 SGHRS and CDR2 YFSETQ. CDR3 sequence: CASSFGASGGSGETQYF. In DNA, the CDR3 is TGCGCCAGCAGCTTTGGTGCTAGCGGGGGTTCCGGAGAGACCCAGTACTTC.

The V gene is TRBV7-8, the J gene TRBJ1-5; D not certain. Per the germline V gene, CDR1 is SGHVS and CDR2 is FQNEAQ. CDR3 size: 12 residues. V was trimmed by 2 bases and J by 10 bases, leaving 9 bases between them. Here the CDR3 reads CASSLPPGPQHF. In nucleotides, the CDR3 is TGTGCCAGCAGCTTACCCCCGGGACCCCAGCATTTT. The whole variable domain, filled in from reference TRBV7-8 and TRBJ1-5, reads GAGVSQSPRYKVAKRGQDVALRCDPISGHVSLFWYQQALGQGPEFLTYFQNEAQLDKSGLPSDRFFAERPEGSVSTLKIQRTQQEDSAVYLCASSLPPGPQHFGDGTRLSIL.

The gene calls are TRBV30 and TRBJ2-3; the D is unclear. The V end was cut by 0 bases, the J end by 4 bases, with 8 bases between. Germline V gene lookup returns CDR1 GTSNPN and CDR2 SVGIG (reference sequence). The CDR3 loop spans 13 amino acids. The CDR3 region has the DNA TGTGCCTGGAGTGTATTTCACTCAGATACGCAGTATTTT. Amino acid sequence: CAWSVFHSDTQYF. The complete variable domain, with remaining parts taken from reference TRBV30 and TRBJ2-3, reads SQTIHQWPATLVQPVGSPLSLECTVEGTSNPNLYWYRQAAGRGLQLLFYSVGIGQISSEVPQNLSASRPQDRQFILSSKKLLLSDSGFYLCAWSVFHSDTQYFGPGTRLTVL.

This rearrangement joins TRBV30 to TRBJ2-5; 8 bases are shared with TRBD1. CDR1 is GTSNPN and CDR2 is SVGIG in the germline V gene (reference sequence). Trimming removed 7 bases from V and 4 bases from J; junction bases left unmatched: 2. The CDR3 totals 11 residues. DNA of the CDR3: TGTGCCTCCGGACAGGGAGAGACCCAGTACTTC. Translating it yields CASGQGETQYF. The full variable domain, in which reference TRBV30 and TRBJ2-5 provide the parts outside the CDR3, is SQTIHQWPATLVQPVGSPLSLECTVEGTSNPNLYWYRQAAGRGLQLLFYSVGIGQISSEVPQNLSASRPQDRQFILSSKKLLLSDSGFYLCASGQGETQYFGPGTRLLVL.

V is TRBV19 and J is TRBJ2-1; 12 nucleotides align to TRBD2. Trimming cost V 7 bases and J 0 bases; bases outside gene matches: 4. Germline values: CDR1 LNHDA, CDR2 SQIVND (reference sequence). The CDR3 has 16 residues. In DNA, the CDR3 is TGTGCCAGTAAACAACTAGCGGGAGGCTCCTACAATGAGCAGTTCTTC. Translation gives CASKQLAGGSYNEQFF.

This clone has only one observation. CDR3 residues: CASSMGLAGPINEQFF. CDR3 sequence (DNA): TGCGCCAGCAGCATGGGACTAGCGGGGCCAATCAATGAGCAGTTCTTC. This sequence joins TRBV5-1 and TRBJ2-1; 13 bases align to TRBD2. After removal of 4 bases from V and 6 bases from J, the junction contained 7 bases not matched to a gene. The V gene's germline CDR1 is SGHRS and CDR2 YFSETQ. The CDR3 length is 16 residues.

The count of this clone is one. This rearrangement joins TRBV7-2 to TRBJ2-3; tentatively, D is TRBD2 (5 bases). CDR1 and CDR2 from the germline V gene are SGHTA and FQGNSA. Trimming took off 2 bases at V and 6 bases at J, with 12 bases between the two ends. The length of the CDR3 is 14 residues. The CDR3 loop reads CASSLKRSSDTQYF. CDR3 DNA: TGTGCCAGCAGCTTAAAGCGGAGCTCGGATACGCAGTATTTT.

The rearrangement uses TRBV18 and TRBJ2-7, with 9 bases matching TRBD1. Germline trimming cut 6 bases from V and 3 bases from J; bases unmatched to any gene: 9. There are 15 residues in the CDR3. Looked up from germline, CDR1 is KGHSH and CDR2 is LQKENI. Here the CDR3 reads CASSRWGQGDYEQYF. The CDR3 DNA sequence: TGTGCCAGCTCGCGGTGGGGACAGGGTGACTACGAGCAGTACTTC.

The chain combines TRBV10-3 with TRBJ2-3; unclear D gene. Trimming cost V 2 bases and J 0 bases, with 3 bases left between them. This CDR3 is built from 13 residues. Germline assignment: CDR1 ENHRY and CDR2 SYGVKD. CDR3: CAISETSTDTQYF. The CDR3 DNA is TGTGCCATCAGTGAGACTAGCACAGATACGCAGTATTTT.

There are a few counts of this clone. The V and J genes are TRBV9 and TRBJ2-7, with D hard to call. The CDR3 is 14 amino acids. The germline CDR1 and CDR2 sequences are SGDLS and YYNGEE. Trimming took off 3 bases at V and 5 bases at J, with 15 bases between the two ends. The CDR3 reads CASSAGWIEDEQYF. CDR3 DNA sequence: TGTGCCAGCAGCGCCGGTTGGATCGAGGACGAGCAGTACTTC.

This chain joins TRBV27 and TRBJ1-6; no reliable D call. V lost 1 base, J lost 5 bases, and 6 bases lay in between. This CDR3 contains 14 residues. CDR1 is MNHEY, CDR2 SMNVEV, per germline (reference sequence). CDR3 nucleotides: TGTGCCAGCAGTTTATGGCAGAATAATTCACCCCTCCACTTT. As protein: CASSLWQNNSPLHF.

This chain uses TRBV6-6 with TRBJ1-1; D is ambiguous. V was clipped by 1 base and J by 6 bases, with 9 bases between them. Per the germline V gene, CDR1 is MNHNY and CDR2 is SVGAGI (reference sequence). The CDR3 covers 13 residues. Written as DNA, the CDR3 is TGTGCCAGCAGTTACTTGGCGGGGTCTGAAGCTTTCTTT. Protein: CASSYLAGSEAFF.

J is TRBJ2-1 and V is TRBV5-4; 9 nucleotides line up with TRBD2. This CDR3 comprises 16 residues. The V gene end was trimmed by 0 bases and the J gene end by 7 bases; junction bases not matched to a gene: 8. The germline V gene encodes CDR1 SGHNT and CDR2 YYREEE (reference sequence). The chain's CDR3 is CASSLERREGRNEQFF. The CDR3 DNA reads TGTGCCAGCAGCTTGGAGAGGCGGGAGGGCCGGAATGAGCAGTTCTTC.

The chain employs TRBV9 and TRBJ2-3, with 8 bases fitting TRBD1. The CDR3 extends over 14 amino acids. The germline CDR1 and CDR2 sequences are SGDLS and YYNGEE. The J segment lost 1 base and the V segment lost 7 bases, leaving 5 bases of the junction unmatched. The CDR3: CASRGTGGTDTQYF. The CDR3 DNA reads as TGTGCCAGCCGGGGGACAGGAGGCACAGATACGCAGTATTTT.

This clone was counted between two and nine times. The chain joins TRBV18 to TRBJ1-5, with no clear D. CDR3 length equals 19 residues. Between the trimmed V and J ends, which lost 0 bases and 2 bases, there was a span of 20 bases. Germline values: CDR1 KGHSH, CDR2 LQKENI. CDR3 region: CASSPPNPPLKSRNQPQHF. CDR3 DNA sequence: TGTGCCAGCTCACCACCGAATCCTCCCCTAAAATCCCGCAATCAGCCCCAGCATTTT.

The V and J genes are TRBV27 and TRBJ2-1, with 13 bases fitting TRBD2. Germline-derived CDR1 and CDR2 are MNHEY and SMNVEV (reference sequence). The CDR3 length is 16 residues. V gave up 4 bases and J gave up 7 bases; unmatched junction bases: 7. The CDR3 nucleotides are TGTGCCAGCAGTTCCTTACTAGCGGGGGGGCCAAATGAGCAGTTCTTC. Encoded protein: CASSSLLAGGPNEQFF.

This clone was observed a handful of times. The chain joins TRBV21-1 to TRBJ1-1; the table's D call, TRBD1, has no DNA check behind it. TRBV21-1 is labeled a pseudogene. The CDR3 sequence is 14 residues long. The CDR3 region is CASSDSGDNTEAFF. As DNA, the CDR3 is TGTGCCAGCAGCGACTCAGGGGATAACACTGAAGCTTTCTTT.

V usage is TRBV15 and J usage is TRBJ1-3; no clear D gene. V shed 0 bases and J shed 3 bases, with 9 bases lying between them. CDR3 length equals 15 residues. CDR1 is LNHNV, CDR2 YYDKDF, per germline (reference sequence). The CDR3 sequence is CATSRDGLIGNTIYF. As DNA, the CDR3 is TGTGCCACCAGCAGAGATGGACTTATTGGAAACACCATATATTTT.

This clone was detected only a few times. This rearrangement joins TRBV15 to TRBJ1-1; D unresolved. V lost 1 base and J 6 bases, leaving 6 bases between the germline ends. This CDR3 has 12 residues. Germline CDR1 and CDR2: LNHNV and YYDKDF (reference sequence). The CDR3 DNA follows: TGTGCCACCAGCAGAGGACTGGCTGAAGCTTTCTTT. As protein: CATSRGLAEAFF.

The chain links TRBV2 to TRBJ2-2; 9 bases fit TRBD1. The V segment lost 6 bases and the J segment 0 bases; nucleotides outside the gene matches: 5. This CDR3 is built from 16 residues. Germline CDR1 is SNHLY and CDR2 is FYNNEI. This CDR3 is CASSQQGATNTGELFF. The CDR3 DNA reads TGTGCCAGCAGCCAACAGGGGGCAACGAACACCGGGGAGCTGTTTTTT.

As DNA, the CDR3 is TGTGCCAGCAGTGAACAGGAAATAGGCTACACCTTC. Amino acids: CASSEQEIGYTF. The chain is built from TRBV2 and TRBJ1-2; D is unresolved. Germline loops: CDR1 SNHLY, CDR2 FYNNEI. With 2 bases removed from V and 8 bases from J, the gap between germline ends came to 9 bases. This CDR3 region has 12 residues.

The rearrangement uses TRBV28 and TRBJ2-7, with a tentative D call TRBD1 (6 bases). This CDR3 is built from 11 residues. Trimming left V 9 bases short and J 5 bases short, with 11 bases between. CDR1 MDHEN and CDR2 SYDVKM come from the germline V gene. CDR3 sequence reads: CARTDSHEQYF. The CDR3 coding sequence is TGTGCCAGAACGGACAGTCACGAGCAGTACTTC.

V is TRBV9 and J is TRBJ2-5, with TRBD2 matching 9 bases. Germline V gives CDR1 SGDLS, CDR2 YYNGEE. V lost 0 bases to trimming and J lost 5 bases; unmatched junction nucleotides: 11. The CDR3 consists of 17 residues. The CDR3 DNA is TGTGCCAGCAGCGTAGATCCGGCGGGAGGGCGACGGGAGACCCAGTACTTC. Translating it yields CASSVDPAGGRRETQYF.

Written as DNA, the CDR3 is TGCGCCAGCAGTCCAGGGTTGAGCAATCAGCCCCAGCATTTT. This sequence encodes CASSPGLSNQPQHF. V is TRBV5-1 and J is TRBJ1-5, with TRBD1 as a possible D gene (5 bases). The V end was cut by 5 bases, the J end by 1 base, with 10 bases between. Per germline, CDR1 SGHRS and CDR2 YFSETQ. The CDR3 is 14 amino acids.

The chain carries TRBV19 and TRBJ2-5; D gene ambiguous. Germline loops: CDR1 LNHDA, CDR2 SQIVND (reference sequence). This CDR3 has 12 amino acids. V dropped 3 bases and J dropped 5 bases, with 7 bases sitting between them. CDR3 DNA sequence: TGTGCCAGTAGTATCGGAGCGGAGACCCAGTACTTC. As protein: CASSIGAETQYF.

This clone has a handful of counts. The chain employs TRBV6-5 and TRBJ1-6; TRBD1 matches at 11 bases. CDR3 size: 15 residues. The V segment lost 5 bases and the J segment 5 bases; nucleotides outside the gene matches: 2. The germline gives CDR1 MNHEY, CDR2 SVGAGI. CDR3 protein: CASSGTGGNNSPLHF. The DNA for the CDR3 is TGTGCCAGCAGTGGGACAGGGGGAAATAATTCACCCCTCCACTTT.